A selection of T cell receptor beta chains follows, all from one sample in a study of beta chain features in type 1 diabetes. TCRdb's table, derived via immunoSEQ multiplex PCR, lists solely in-frame clones and lacks some. The sample contains more than 250,000 clones, about a fifth of which appear only once. The sample taken for sequencing was naive CD4+ T cells from blood. These receptors originate from a woman between 40 and 55 years old with type 1 diabetes. Each CDR3 is given with its conserved first and last residue. D genes are given only for firm matches. The size field is filled for only some rows; it gives once, few, many or a size class.

v_call: TRBV29-1; clone_size: few; j_call: TRBJ2-7; d_call: NA; cdr3_nt: TGCAGCGTTGAGGGACACCGGAGCTCCTACGAGCAGTACTTC; cdr3_aa: CSVEGHRSSYEQYF
v_call: TRBV30; clone_size: NA; j_call: TRBJ2-1; d_call: TRBD2; cdr3_nt: TGTGCCTGGAGTGTTCCGGCTAGCGGGAGATTTAATGAGCAGTTCTTC; cdr3_aa: CAWSVPASGRFNEQFF
v_call: TRBV30; clone_size: few; j_call: TRBJ1-1; d_call: NA; cdr3_nt: TGTGCCTGGAGGACACCCGGTCGGACTGAAGCTTTCTTT; cdr3_aa: CAWRTPGRTEAFF
v_call: TRBV9; clone_size: few; j_call: TRBJ2-1; d_call: NA; cdr3_nt: TGTGCCAGCAGCGGACTCACGGGGGGCGAGGAGCAGTTCTTC; cdr3_aa: CASSGLTGGEEQFF
v_call: TRBV5-8; clone_size: NA; j_call: TRBJ2-1; d_call: NA; cdr3_nt: TGTGCCAGCAGCACGTTTAAGGGGAATGAGCAGTTCTTC; cdr3_aa: CASSTFKGNEQFF
v_call: TRBV29-1; clone_size: few; j_call: TRBJ2-5; d_call: NA; cdr3_nt: TGCAGCGCCCTGGGGACTCCTACACAAGAGACCCAGTACTTC; cdr3_aa: CSALGTPTQETQYF
v_call: TRBV25-1; clone_size: NA; j_call: TRBJ1-4; d_call: TRBD1; cdr3_nt: TGTGCCAGCACTGAACATGGACAGGGGGGCGTGGGGAAACTGTTTTTT; cdr3_aa: CASTEHGQGGVGKLFF
v_call: TRBV28; clone_size: NA; j_call: TRBJ2-2; d_call: TRBD2; cdr3_nt: TGTGCCAGCAGTACTAGCGGGGGGGCTCCCGGGGAGCTGTTTTTT; cdr3_aa: CASSTSGGAPGELFF
v_call: TRBV28; clone_size: few; j_call: TRBJ2-3; d_call: TRBD2; cdr3_nt: TGTGCCAGCAGAACCTCCGCGACTAGCGGGAGGACAGATACGCAGTATTTT; cdr3_aa: CASRTSATSGRTDTQYF
v_call: TRBV5-1; clone_size: NA; j_call: TRBJ2-2; d_call: NA; cdr3_nt: TGCGCCAGCAGCTTAGGCGGAGCGAACACCGGGGAGCTGTTTTTT; cdr3_aa: CASSLGGANTGELFF
v_call: TRBV29-1; clone_size: once; j_call: TRBJ1-1; d_call: TRBD1; cdr3_nt: TGCAGCGTTCCGAGGACAGGCCTTGTCTTGAACACTGAAGCTTTCTTT; cdr3_aa: CSVPRTGLVLNTEAFF
v_call: TRBV7-2; clone_size: NA; j_call: TRBJ1-2; d_call: NA; cdr3_nt: TGTGCCAGCAGCTTAGGAGGGTACGGCTATGGCTACACCTTC; cdr3_aa: CASSLGGYGYGYTF
v_call: TRBV9; clone_size: once; j_call: TRBJ1-2; d_call: TRBD1; cdr3_nt: TGTGCCAGCAGCAGAGGACAGGCGAACTATGGCTACACCTTC; cdr3_aa: CASSRGQANYGYTF
v_call: TRBV2; clone_size: NA; j_call: TRBJ2-5; d_call: NA; cdr3_nt: TGTGCCAGCAGTCCCACAGGGTTACAAGAGACCCAGTACTTC; cdr3_aa: CASSPTGLQETQYF
v_call: TRBV5-1; clone_size: few; j_call: TRBJ1-3; d_call: TRBD1; cdr3_nt: TGCGCCAGCAGCAGGTTCGGGACAGGGACTGGAAACACCATATATTTT; cdr3_aa: CASSRFGTGTGNTIYF
v_call: TRBV7-9; clone_size: NA; j_call: TRBJ1-1; d_call: NA; cdr3_nt: TGTGCCAGCAGCTTAGCCGCAGGGGCGGGCACTGAAGCTTTCTTT; cdr3_aa: CASSLAAGAGTEAFF
v_call: TRBV15; clone_size: few; j_call: TRBJ2-7; d_call: TRBD2; cdr3_nt: TGTGCCACCAGCAGGAACCGGGGAGGGGCCTACGAGCAGTACTTC; cdr3_aa: CATSRNRGGAYEQYF
v_call: TRBV9; clone_size: few; j_call: TRBJ1-2; d_call: TRBD1; cdr3_nt: TGTGCCAGCAGCGCCCGACAGGGGGGAGGCTACACCTTC; cdr3_aa: CASSARQGGGYTF
v_call: TRBV29-1; clone_size: NA; j_call: TRBJ2-7; d_call: NA; cdr3_nt: TGCAGCGTTGAAGGCATGGAGGGAATGAACCCCTACGAGCAGTACTTC; cdr3_aa: CSVEGMEGMNPYEQYF
v_call: TRBV28; clone_size: NA; j_call: TRBJ2-5; d_call: NA; cdr3_nt: TGTGCCAGCACCCTTGAGGAGACCCAGTACTTC; cdr3_aa: CASTLEETQYF
v_call: TRBV27; clone_size: few; j_call: TRBJ2-3; d_call: TRBD2; cdr3_nt: TGTGCCAGCCGGACTAGCGGGGGCACAGATACGCAGTATTTT; cdr3_aa: CASRTSGGTDTQYF
v_call: TRBV9; clone_size: NA; j_call: TRBJ2-1; d_call: NA; cdr3_nt: TGTGCCAGCAGCGTAGCGGGAGTCTACAATGAGCAGTTCTTC; cdr3_aa: CASSVAGVYNEQFF
v_call: TRBV7-2; clone_size: NA; j_call: TRBJ2-7; d_call: TRBD1; cdr3_nt: TGTGCCAGCAGGACAGGGAGCTACGAGCAGTACTTC; cdr3_aa: CASRTGSYEQYF
v_call: TRBV30; clone_size: few; j_call: TRBJ2-1; d_call: NA; cdr3_nt: TGTGCCTGGAGCATAGGACTACCAAACAATGAGCAGTTCTTC; cdr3_aa: CAWSIGLPNNEQFF
v_call: TRBV7-2; clone_size: NA; j_call: TRBJ2-3; d_call: TRBD2; cdr3_nt: TGTGCCAGCAGCTCTAGCGGGACTAGCACAGATACGCAGTATTTT; cdr3_aa: CASSSSGTSTDTQYF
v_call: TRBV23-1; clone_size: few; j_call: TRBJ1-1; d_call: NA; cdr3_nt: TGCGCCAGTCCGGGGAACACTGAAGCTTTCTTT; cdr3_aa: CASPGNTEAFF
v_call: TRBV7-9; clone_size: few; j_call: TRBJ1-4; d_call: NA; cdr3_nt: TGTGCCAGCAGCTTCAGGAATAACGAAGAAAAACTGTTTTTT; cdr3_aa: CASSFRNNEEKLFF
v_call: TRBV14; clone_size: NA; j_call: TRBJ2-1; d_call: NA; cdr3_nt: TGTGCCAGCAGCCAAGTTGGTCCGGATGAGCAGTTCTTC; cdr3_aa: CASSQVGPDEQFF
v_call: TRBV7-2; clone_size: few; j_call: TRBJ1-1; d_call: TRBD1; cdr3_nt: TGTGCCAGCAGTAGACAGGGGGCATACACTGAAGCTTTCTTT; cdr3_aa: CASSRQGAYTEAFF
v_call: TRBV9; clone_size: few; j_call: TRBJ1-2; d_call: TRBD1; cdr3_nt: TGTGCCAGCAGCGCCGGACAGGGTAGAAGTAACTATGGCTACACCTTC; cdr3_aa: CASSAGQGRSNYGYTF
v_call: TRBV5-5; clone_size: NA; j_call: TRBJ1-5; d_call: NA; cdr3_nt: TGTGCCAGCAGCTCTTCTACCCGTGAGCCCCAGCATTTT; cdr3_aa: CASSSSTREPQHF
v_call: TRBV29-1; clone_size: few; j_call: TRBJ1-1; d_call: NA; cdr3_nt: TGCAGCGCACAAGGACGGGGTCGCACTGAAGCTTTCTTT; cdr3_aa: CSAQGRGRTEAFF
v_call: TRBV7-3; clone_size: few; j_call: TRBJ1-1; d_call: NA; cdr3_nt: TGTGCCAGCAGCGGCCAGAACCCGAACACTGAAGCTTTCTTT; cdr3_aa: CASSGQNPNTEAFF
v_call: TRBV14; clone_size: once; j_call: TRBJ2-1; d_call: TRBD1; cdr3_nt: TGTGCCAGCAACCGGGACAGGGACAATGAGCAGTTCTTC; cdr3_aa: CASNRDRDNEQFF
v_call: TRBV29-1; clone_size: NA; j_call: TRBJ1-2; d_call: NA; cdr3_nt: TGCAGCGTTGGTACTAACAGGGACGGCTACACCTTC; cdr3_aa: CSVGTNRDGYTF
v_call: TRBV5-4; clone_size: few; j_call: TRBJ2-3; d_call: TRBD2; cdr3_nt: TGTGCCAGCAGCTTGGACAGCGGGGGGGCCGAGTTTACAGATACGCAGTATTTT; cdr3_aa: CASSLDSGGAEFTDTQYF
v_call: TRBV13; clone_size: few; j_call: TRBJ2-2; d_call: NA; cdr3_nt: TGTGCCAGCAGCTTAACCGGGGGGAACACCGGGGAGCTGTTTTTT; cdr3_aa: CASSLTGGNTGELFF
v_call: TRBV4-3; clone_size: few; j_call: TRBJ1-1; d_call: NA; cdr3_nt: TGCGCCAGCAGCCAAAGCAGGGGTTGGGCTGAAGCTTTCTTT; cdr3_aa: CASSQSRGWAEAFF
v_call: TRBV6-5; clone_size: few; j_call: TRBJ1-5; d_call: NA; cdr3_nt: TGTGCCAGCAGTTTCACAGGAGGCAATCAGCCCCAGCATTTT; cdr3_aa: CASSFTGGNQPQHF
v_call: TRBV30; clone_size: few; j_call: TRBJ1-5; d_call: NA; cdr3_nt: TGTGCCTGGGGGATTTTTCAGGGGTCGGGCAATCAGCCCCAGCATTTT; cdr3_aa: CAWGIFQGSGNQPQHF
v_call: TRBV25-1; clone_size: few; j_call: TRBJ2-1; d_call: TRBD2; cdr3_nt: TGTGCCAGCAGCCGACTAGCGCCGAGCTCCTACAATGAGCAGTTCTTC; cdr3_aa: CASSRLAPSSYNEQFF
v_call: TRBV6-5; clone_size: NA; j_call: TRBJ2-5; d_call: NA; cdr3_nt: TGTGCCAGCAGTTCTAGGCGGGAGACCCAGTACTTC; cdr3_aa: CASSSRRETQYF
v_call: TRBV7-3; clone_size: NA; j_call: TRBJ2-3; d_call: TRBD2; cdr3_nt: TGTGCCAGCAGCTTAAGGACTAGCGCTAGCACAGATACGCAGTATTTT; cdr3_aa: CASSLRTSASTDTQYF
v_call: TRBV7-2; clone_size: NA; j_call: TRBJ1-2; d_call: TRBD1; cdr3_nt: TGTGCCAGCAGCCGGGGACAGGGGGAAGATGGCTACACCTTC; cdr3_aa: CASSRGQGEDGYTF
v_call: TRBV7-2; clone_size: once; j_call: TRBJ2-7; d_call: TRBD1; cdr3_nt: TGTGCCAGCAGCTTGGGGACAGGTCCCACCTACGAGCAGTACTTC; cdr3_aa: CASSLGTGPTYEQYF
v_call: TRBV9; clone_size: few; j_call: TRBJ2-5; d_call: TRBD2; cdr3_nt: TGTGCCAGCAGCGTCGAAGGGAGGGCACAAGAGACCCAGTACTTC; cdr3_aa: CASSVEGRAQETQYF
v_call: TRBV5-1; clone_size: few; j_call: TRBJ2-1; d_call: TRBD2; cdr3_nt: TGCGCCAGCAGTCATGCTAGCGGGAGGCACAATGAGCAGTTCTTC; cdr3_aa: CASSHASGRHNEQFF
v_call: TRBV7-2; clone_size: few; j_call: TRBJ2-7; d_call: NA; cdr3_nt: TGTGCCAGCAGCATCGGAGGGCCCTACGAGCAGTACTTC; cdr3_aa: CASSIGGPYEQYF
v_call: TRBV19; clone_size: NA; j_call: TRBJ1-1; d_call: NA; cdr3_nt: TGTGCCAGTAGTATCACAGGGTTGAACACTGAAGCTTTCTTT; cdr3_aa: CASSITGLNTEAFF
v_call: TRBV2; clone_size: NA; j_call: TRBJ1-1; d_call: NA; cdr3_nt: TGTGCCAGCAGGCGGTTCACCACTGAAGCTTTCTTT; cdr3_aa: CASRRFTTEAFF
v_call: TRBV4-1; clone_size: few; j_call: TRBJ2-1; d_call: NA; cdr3_nt: TGCGCCAGCAGCCAAGTGAACGCCCCGCGGTTCTTC; cdr3_aa: CASSQVNAPRFF